This T cell receptor beta chain appears in the sequencing data of a study of memory CD4+ T cells and cytomegalovirus serostatus. The CDR3 loop spans 12 amino acids. Trimming cost V 4 bases and J 5 bases; bases outside gene matches: 2. The germline CDR1 and CDR2 sequences are SGHRS and YFSETQ. Single viable CD3+CD4+CD8-CD45RO+ cells were sorted as the memory CD4+ T cells. Produced via immunoSEQ multiplex PCR; TCRdb's table is partial and in-frame only. This table holds 45,000 to 65,000 clones, roughly 78% found once. The rearrangement joins TRBV5-1 to TRBJ2-5; 7 bases map to TRBD2. The receptor was isolated from an adult in good health and CMV-seronegative. Material: memory CD4+ T cells from blood. CDR3 amino acids: CASSPGGETQYF. Here the CDR3 DNA reads TGCGCCAGCAGCCCCGGGGGGGAGACCCAGTACTTC.